This T cell receptor (beta chain) was recovered during a study of T-cell memory formation after mild COVID-19. Germline values: CDR1 LGHNA, CDR2 YNFKEQ. This CDR3 contains 13 residues. Trimming cost V 4 bases and J 6 bases, with 10 bases left between them. TCRdb reanalysed the 5' RACE reads using MiXCR and keeps one entry per CDR3 protein. The sample includes 450,000 to 650,000 distinct CDR3 sequences, about a sixth of them seen just once. The TCR comes from an adult woman who had mild COVID-19 (a few samples of this study predate the infection). Cell type and time point are not known. The gene calls are TRBV4-2 and TRBJ2-1; the D is unclear. The sequenced sample was PBMCs or a T cell subset sorted from them (not recorded which). The CDR3 sequence is CASSPIPLNEQFF. The CDR3 DNA reads as TGTGCCAGCAGCCCAATACCGCTCAATGAGCAGTTCTTC.